The sample holds many counts of the clone carrying this TCR beta chain. Its antigen is unknown. CDR3 length equals 15 residues. The ends were cut back, 3 bases at V and 0 bases at J, with 10 bases in the middle. TCRdb reprocessed the 5' RACE reads via MiXCR and lists one record per CDR3 protein. Among under 450,000 distinct CDR3 sequences listed, approximately 17% were seen once. The data were taken from a study of identical twins. Study-level points and caveats: Twin pairs' shared out-of-frame alpha sequences were enriched in low generation probability.

The chain recombines TRBV12-3 or TRBV12-4 with TRBJ2-3; D is possibly TRBD2 (6 bases). The sample was naive T cells sorted from blood. The sequence was obtained from a man aged 50-59 years in good health. The CDR3 DNA is TGTGCCAGCAGTTTGAGAGGGACTAGCACAGATACGCAGTATTTT. It translates to CASSLRGTSTDTQYF.